This T cell receptor beta chain was sequenced during a study of T cell repertoires in cytomegalovirus infection. Study context: CMV infection and matching HLA type were both indicated by public TCR beta signatures.

To note about this clonotype: Its specificity is not known.

Germline loops: CDR1 MNHGY, CDR2 SVAAGI. The V and J ends lost 2 bases and 4 bases, in that order; junction bases with no gene match: 15. CDR3 length: 19 residues. One entry per CDR3 protein, called by TCRdb with MiXCR from the reads. The profile shows nearly 700,000 distinct CDR3 sequences, 33% of them singletons. Sequencing used cultured PBMCs, obtained from culture after CMV antigen stimulation. The TCR comes from a human donor in good health (CMV status not recorded). Some clones in this sample may be carry-over from other donors' samples. The chain recombines TRBV6-9 with TRBJ2-1; 9 nucleotides align to TRBD2. The CDR3 reads CASSYPNVIAGEGYNEQFF. CDR3 nucleotides: TGTGCCAGCAGTTATCCAAATGTCATAGCGGGAGAGGGGTACAATGAGCAGTTCTTC.